One sample yielded the 23 T cell receptor beta chains listed below, sequenced in a study of T cell repertoires in cytomegalovirus infection (dated by TCRdb to between 2017 and 2020). The instrument was an Illumina HiSeq 1500. TCRdb reworked the public reads: Q25 trimming with fastp, MiXCR clone assembly, productive beta chains retained. Identical CDR3 protein sequences are pooled into one entry, listed with their most common genes and DNA. The sample profile shows 110,000 or so distinct CDR3 sequences; over 30% of them were found once. Of the sample, 41% is held by the ten largest clones. The sample's treatment or condition label is to be understood as: in vitro stimulation with specific CMV peptide epitopes to enrich CMV-specific T cells. What these receptors recognize is not known. This material consisted of CD8+ T cells from cultured PBMCs, taken from culture after CMV antigen stimulation. Every receptor here comes from a human donor in good health (CMV status not recorded). Some clones in this sample may be carry-over from other donors' samples.

This clonotype was detected many times. The gene calls are TRBV7-2 and TRBJ2-1, with 9 bases aligning to TRBD2. V shed 5 bases and J 7 bases; nucleotides not matched to a gene: 12. There are 16 residues in the CDR3. Germline CDR1 reads SGHTA; CDR2 reads FQGNSA. The DNA for the CDR3 is TGTGCCAGCAGCGGGATGGCGGGGGGGCCCCGTAATGAGCAGTTCTTC. It yields the protein CASSGMAGGPRNEQFF.

This clonotype has a count of ten or more. V and J are TRBV7-2 and TRBJ2-3; 7 nucleotides align to TRBD1. V shed 4 bases, J shed 3 bases, and the junction held 7 bases outside the gene matches. The CDR3 sequence is 15 residues long. Germline V gene lookup returns CDR1 SGHTA and CDR2 FQGNSA. CDR3 in amino acids: CASSSRTGATDTQYF. DNA of the CDR3: TGTGCCAGCAGCTCCCGGACAGGAGCAACAGATACGCAGTATTTT.

The chain is built from TRBV6-1 and TRBJ2-7; D ambiguous. Trimming pared 4 bases from V and 6 bases from J, leaving 16 bases between. CDR1 MNHNS and CDR2 SASEGT come from the germline V gene. The CDR3 is 14 residues long. CDR3 in amino acids: CASSVMDGFGEQYF. CDR3 nucleotides: TGTGCCAGCAGTGTAATGGACGGCTTCGGCGAGCAGTACTTC.

The chain employs TRBV12-3 or TRBV12-4 and TRBJ1-2; tentative D call: TRBD1 (5 bases). The CDR3 is 13 amino acids. V lost 5 bases to trimming and J lost 6 bases, with 13 bases between them. CDR3 in amino acids: CASSPGREDGYTF. CDR3 bases: TGTGCCAGCAGTCCGGGACGGGAGGATGGCTACACCTTC.

This chain uses TRBV20-1 with TRBJ1-2; 8 bases fit TRBD1. The CDR3 is 15 amino acids. Germline values: CDR1 DFQATT, CDR2 SNEGSKA (reference sequence). Germline trimming cut 0 bases from V and 2 bases from J; bases unmatched to any gene: 5. CDR3 protein: CSARDSHRGNYGYTF. CDR3 DNA: TGCAGTGCTAGAGATAGTCACAGGGGGAACTATGGCTACACCTTC.

This clonotype was counted a few times. The CDR3 DNA follows: TGTGCCAGCAGCGCAACAGGAGTCAATCAGCCCCAGCATTTT. Translated: CASSATGVNQPQHF. The chain is built from TRBV7-6 and TRBJ1-5, with D perhaps matching TRBD1 (5 bases). Germline values: CDR1 SGHVS, CDR2 FNYEAQ. The CDR3 is 14 residues long. V was clipped by 5 bases and J by 3 bases, with 11 bases between them.

V usage is TRBV4-3 and J usage is TRBJ2-7; 9 bases match TRBD1. Looked up from germline, CDR1 is LGHNA and CDR2 is YSLEER. The length of the CDR3 is 14 residues. The V gene end was trimmed by 6 bases and the J gene end by 1 base; junction bases not matched to a gene: 4. Here the CDR3 reads CASRTGTGSYEQYF. The CDR3, as DNA: TGCGCCAGCAGAACCGGGACAGGGTCCTACGAGCAGTACTTC.

The table lists this clonotype with a few counts. V gene TRBV4-1 combines with J gene TRBJ2-2; D tentatively fits TRBD1 or TRBD2 (6 bases each). Germline assignment: CDR1 MGHRA and CDR2 YSYEKL. Trimming cost V 2 bases and J 4 bases, with 14 bases left between them. The CDR3 consists of 16 residues. The CDR3 loop reads CASSQPTGASTGELFF. The CDR3, as DNA: TGCGCCAGCAGCCAACCTACGGGGGCGAGCACCGGGGAGCTGTTTTTT.

The chain links TRBV7-9 to TRBJ1-6; 7 bases line up with TRBD1. The CDR3 length is 15 residues. Germline V lookup: CDR1 SEHNR, CDR2 FQNEAQ (reference sequence). V shed 5 bases, J shed 5 bases, and the junction held 6 bases outside the gene matches. The CDR3 loop reads CASSPRQGDNSPLHF. The CDR3 DNA follows: TGTGCCAGCAGCCCCCGACAGGGCGATAATTCACCCCTCCACTTT.

This clonotype was seen many times. The rearrangement links TRBV7-2 to TRBJ1-4, with D unclear. Trimming cost V 2 bases and J 3 bases, with 10 bases left between them. The CDR3 length is 15 residues. Per the germline V gene, CDR1 is SGHTA and CDR2 is FQGNSA. The CDR3 DNA is TGTGCCAGCAGCTTATGGGGAACATCTAATGAAAAACTGTTTTTT. Protein product: CASSLWGTSNEKLFF.

This clonotype has only a few counts. V is TRBV6-6 and J is TRBJ1-6, with D possibly TRBD1 on 6 matching bases. Per the germline V gene, CDR1 is MNHNY and CDR2 is SVGAGI (reference sequence). V was clipped by 2 bases and J by 7 bases, with 9 bases between them. The CDR3 extends over 14 amino acids. CDR3 loop: CASSYPQGNSPLHF. The CDR3 DNA reads as TGTGCCAGCAGTTACCCACAGGGAAATTCACCCCTCCACTTT.

This clonotype was found a few times. V usage is TRBV7-6 and J usage is TRBJ2-1, with D hard to call. V was trimmed by 5 bases and J by 4 bases, leaving 12 bases between them. This CDR3 region has 14 residues. CDR1 SGHVS and CDR2 FNYEAQ come from the germline V gene. This CDR3 is CASSPTIGYNEQFF. CDR3 coding DNA: TGTGCCAGCAGCCCGACCATCGGATACAATGAGCAGTTCTTC.

This clonotype was seen ten or more times. V gene TRBV24-1 combines with J gene TRBJ1-5; 7 bases are a match to TRBD1. This CDR3 region has 13 residues. V lost 7 bases to trimming and J lost 4 bases; unmatched junction nucleotides: 3. Germline V CDR1 and CDR2: KGHDR, SFDVKD. The CDR3 is CATSGTVNQPQHF. Here the CDR3 DNA reads TGTGCCACCAGCGGGACAGTTAATCAGCCCCAGCATTTT.

This clonotype was detected a few times. The J gene is TRBJ2-1, the V gene TRBV7-9; TRBD2 matches 12 bases. The V gene end was trimmed by 4 bases and the J gene end by 8 bases; junction bases not matched to a gene: 9. The CDR3 covers 16 residues. CDR1 and CDR2 (germline): SEHNR, FQNEAQ (reference sequence). In nucleotides, the CDR3 is TGTGCCAGCAGCTCAACCGGGACTAGCGGGTGGGATGAGCAGTTCTTC. This codes for CASSSTGTSGWDEQFF.

This clonotype has a count of ten or more. This rearrangement joins TRBV7-9 to TRBJ1-2, with unresolved D. Trimming took 5 bases from V and 14 from J, leaving 15 bases between them. From germline, CDR1 is SEHNR and CDR2 FQNEAQ (reference sequence). The CDR3 runs 11 residues. The CDR3 DNA sequence: TGTGCCAGCAGCCAGCCACGGGAGAAGACCTTC. Protein sequence: CASSQPREKTF.

This clonotype was counted ten times or more. The chain recombines TRBV19 with TRBJ2-7; D is tentatively TRBD1 or TRBD2 (5 bases each). The V end was cut by 3 bases, the J end by 4 bases, with 16 bases between. The CDR3 runs to 15 residues. CDR1 LNHDA and CDR2 SQIVND come from the germline V gene (reference sequence). CDR3 nucleotides: TGTGCCAGTAGTATGGGGGACCCTCTTTCGTACGAGCAGTACTTC. It specifies CASSMGDPLSYEQYF. Using reference TRBV19 and TRBJ2-7 for the parts outside the CDR3, the full variable domain is DGGITQSPKYLFRKEGQNVTLSCEQNLNHDAMYWYRQDPGQGLRLIYYSQIVNDFQKGDIAEGYSVSREKKESFPLTVTSAQKNPTAFYLCASSMGDPLSYEQYFGPGTRLTVT.

The V gene is TRBV27, the J gene TRBJ1-1; a weak D match, TRBD1 (6 bases). Per the germline V gene, CDR1 is MNHEY and CDR2 is SMNVEV (reference sequence). This CDR3 is 14 amino acids long. Trimming took off 5 bases at V and 5 bases at J, with 15 bases between the two ends. The CDR3 DNA is TGTGCCAGCAGTAGCTCAGGGGTTAGTACTGAAGCTTTCTTT. Amino acids: CASSSSGVSTEAFF.

This clonotype was detected only a few times. The V gene is TRBV4-1, the J gene TRBJ1-6; 10 bases agree with TRBD1. V lost 1 base to trimming and J lost 7 bases; unmatched junction nucleotides: 10. CDR3 size: 18 residues. The V gene's germline CDR1 is MGHRA and CDR2 YSYEKL. Written as DNA, the CDR3 is TGCGCCAGCAGCCAAGGGGGGACAGGGGTAGGTTTCAATTCACCCCTCCACTTT. Residues: CASSQGGTGVGFNSPLHF.

This clonotype was detected only a few times. The chain is built from TRBV6-5 and TRBJ2-5; 9 bases agree with TRBD1. This CDR3 comprises 15 residues. V lost 4 bases and J lost 5; bases outside the gene matches: 8. CDR1 and CDR2 from the germline V gene are MNHEY and SVGAGI. The CDR3 sequence: CASSLQGASMETQYF. Here the CDR3 DNA reads TGTGCCAGCAGTTTACAGGGGGCGAGCATGGAGACCCAGTACTTC.

This clonotype was observed a few times. J is TRBJ2-7 and V is TRBV6-5, with TRBD2 identical over 9 bases. Trimming cost V 10 bases and J 3 bases; bases outside gene matches: 10. The CDR3 is 14 amino acids. The germline gives CDR1 MNHEY, CDR2 SVGAGI. CDR3 sequence (DNA): TGTGCCATCCTCGCGGGAGGGCGGCTCTACGAGCAGTACTTC. Translation gives CAILAGGRLYEQYF.

There are a few counts of this clonotype. V is TRBV7-6 and J is TRBJ1-4; D is unresolved. V was clipped by 4 bases and J by 5 bases, with 5 bases between them. This CDR3 spans 12 amino acids. Germline V gene sequence: CDR1 SGHVS, CDR2 FNYEAQ. The CDR3 coding sequence is TGTGCCAGCAGCTCCCTGAATGAAAAACTGTTTTTT. Its translation is CASSSLNEKLFF.

In its sample, this clonotype was seen a few times. This chain connects TRBV7-8 to TRBJ1-5; D is undetermined. V was clipped by 4 bases and J by 7 bases, with 14 bases between them. Germline V lookup: CDR1 SGHVS, CDR2 FQNEAQ. The CDR3 is 14 amino acids. The CDR3 DNA sequence: TGTGCCAGCAGCTCAGGAGGCGGGATCCAGCCCCAGCATTTT. It yields the protein CASSSGGGIQPQHF.

This rearrangement joins TRBV7-9 to TRBJ2-5, with D unclear. V gave up 1 base and J gave up 2 bases, with 14 bases separating them. The germline V gene has CDR1 SEHNR and CDR2 FQNEAQ (reference sequence). The CDR3 is made up of 16 amino acids. The CDR3, as DNA: TGTGCCAGCAGCTTAGGTCGGTCAGGAAAGCAAGAGACCCAGTACTTC. This codes for CASSLGRSGKQETQYF. The full variable domain, its missing parts supplied by reference TRBV7-9 and TRBJ2-5, is DTGVSQNPRHKITKRGQNVTFRCDPISEHNRLYWYRQTLGQGPEFLTYFQNEAQLEKSRLLSDRFSAERPKGSFSTLEIQRTEQGDSAMYLCASSLGRSGKQETQYFGPGTRLLVL.